This T cell receptor beta chain is from a study of CD8 T cells in ankylosing spondylitis. Study outcomes and limitations: Some motif variants had been reported before (in reactive arthritis synovial fluid and blood). Significantly higher representation of disease-linked clones was reported for matched ankylosing spondylitis synovial fluid. Made up of eight highly homologous variants, a TCR beta motif appeared characteristic of ankylosing spondylitis blood.

In this sample, this clonotype turned up many times. Its antigen is still unknown. Each CDR3 protein gets one entry after TCRdb re-called the 5' RACE reads with MiXCR. The sample comprises some 250,000 distinct CDR3 sequences, around 9.2% of which are singletons, and around 7% rests with the top ten. The CDR3 totals 16 residues. V was trimmed by 2 bases and J by 1 base, leaving 14 bases between them. Germline values: CDR1 SEHNR, CDR2 FQNEAQ (reference sequence). The sequence derives from a male donor with ankylosing spondylitis or in good health (not recorded which). J is TRBJ1-2 and V is TRBV7-9; possible D gene TRBD1, 6 bases. The sequencing sample was made of blood, either unsorted or a sorted T cell fraction (not recorded which). The CDR3 loop reads CASSLSTGQFNYGYTF. CDR3 nucleotides: TGTGCCAGCAGCTTATCCACAGGGCAATTTAACTATGGCTACACCTTC.